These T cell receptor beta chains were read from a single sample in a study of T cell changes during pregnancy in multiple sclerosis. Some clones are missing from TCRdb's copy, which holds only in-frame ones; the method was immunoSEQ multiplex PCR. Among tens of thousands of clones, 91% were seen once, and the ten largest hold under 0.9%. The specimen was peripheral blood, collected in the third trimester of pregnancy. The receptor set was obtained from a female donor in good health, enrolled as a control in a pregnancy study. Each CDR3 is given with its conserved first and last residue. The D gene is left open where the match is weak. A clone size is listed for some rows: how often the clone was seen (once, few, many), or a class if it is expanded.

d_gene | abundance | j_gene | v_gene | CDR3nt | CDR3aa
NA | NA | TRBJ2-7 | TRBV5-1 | TGCGCCAGCAGCTTGGTGATGGGAGGCGGCTCCTACGAGCAGTACTTC | CASSLVMGGGSYEQYF
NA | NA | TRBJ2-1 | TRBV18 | TGTGCCAGCTCACCTTCCCGGGACAATGAGCAGTTCTTC | CASSPSRDNEQFF
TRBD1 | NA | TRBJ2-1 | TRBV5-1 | TGCGCCAGCAGCACTGAGGACAGGGATGTTGATGAGCAGTTCTTC | CASSTEDRDVDEQFF
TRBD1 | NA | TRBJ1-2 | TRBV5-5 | TGTGCCAGCAGCCCCGGGACAGGGACATTCTATGGCTACACCTTC | CASSPGTGTFYGYTF
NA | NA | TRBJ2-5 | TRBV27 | TGTGCCAGCAGATTTTGGGGTCCAGGGCGGCAAGAGACCCAGTACTTC | CASRFWGPGRQETQYF
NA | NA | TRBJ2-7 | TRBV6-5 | TGTGCCAGCAGTCCAACGGTAAGGAGGTACGAGCAGTACTTC | CASSPTVRRYEQYF
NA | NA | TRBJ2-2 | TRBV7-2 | TGTGCCAGCAGCCCAGTGAACACCGGGGAGCTGTTTTTT | CASSPVNTGELFF
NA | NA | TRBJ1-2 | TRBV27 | TGTGCCAGCAGTTTCATTGGAAAGGGAGAAGGCTACACCTTC | CASSFIGKGEGYTF
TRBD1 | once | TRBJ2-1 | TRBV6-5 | TGTGCCAGCAGTTACACGACAGGGACCTCCTACAATGAGCAGTTCTTC | CASSYTTGTSYNEQFF
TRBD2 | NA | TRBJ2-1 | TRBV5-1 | TGCGCCAGCGGCCCGGGGGGGGCCCGATACAATGAGCAGTTCTTC | CASGPGGARYNEQFF
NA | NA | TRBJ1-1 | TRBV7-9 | TGTGCCAGCAGCTTAGCGAGAAAGAACACTGAAGCTTTCTTT | CASSLARKNTEAFF
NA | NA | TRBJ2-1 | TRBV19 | TGTGCCAGTAGTATTGAGGGCCGGTCAAACAATGAGCAGTTCTTC | CASSIEGRSNNEQFF
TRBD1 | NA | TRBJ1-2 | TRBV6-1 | TGTGCCAGCACCCCCGGTGGGACAGCACGGGGCTACACCTTC | CASTPGGTARGYTF
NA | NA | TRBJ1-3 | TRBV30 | TGTGCCTGGAGCCGGGGAAACACCATATATTTT | CAWSRGNTIYF
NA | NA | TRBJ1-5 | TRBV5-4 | TGTGCCAGCAGCTTTCACGGCAGGGCTAATCAGCCCCAGCATTTT | CASSFHGRANQPQHF
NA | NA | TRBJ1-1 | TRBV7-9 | TGTGCCAGCAGCCCCCTGACCGGGGACACTGAAGCTTTCTTT | CASSPLTGDTEAFF
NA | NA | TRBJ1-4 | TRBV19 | TGTGCCAGTAGTACCCGGGGGATGGTGGAAAAACTGTTTTTT | CASSTRGMVEKLFF
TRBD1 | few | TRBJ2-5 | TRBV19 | TGTGCCAGTAGTGTCCACAGGGGGCTGGGAGAGACCCAGTACTTC | CASSVHRGLGETQYF
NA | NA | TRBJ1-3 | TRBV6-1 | TGTGCCAGCAGTCCCCTAACGTACGGAAACACCATATATTTT | CASSPLTYGNTIYF
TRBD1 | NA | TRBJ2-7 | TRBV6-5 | TGTGCCAGCAGTTACTTGGGACAGGGAAACGAGCAGTACTTC | CASSYLGQGNEQYF
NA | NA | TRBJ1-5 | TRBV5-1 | TGCGCCAGCAGCGCGGGGCTTAATCAGCCCCAGCATTTT | CASSAGLNQPQHF
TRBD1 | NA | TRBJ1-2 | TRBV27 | TGTGCCAGCAGTTTAAAGCAGGGGGGTAACTATGGCTACACCTTC | CASSLKQGGNYGYTF
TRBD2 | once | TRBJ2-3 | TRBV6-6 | TGTGCCAGCAGTTCCCCCCTTTGGCGGGAGGCAGATACGCAGTATTTT | CASSSPLWREADTQYF
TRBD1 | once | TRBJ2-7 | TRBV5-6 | TGTGCCAGCAGTAGGGGGCTGGAGCAGTACTTC | CASSRGLEQYF
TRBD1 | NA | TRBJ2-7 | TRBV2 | TGTGCCAGCGGACAGGGGCGGACGGGGGAGCAGTACTTC | CASGQGRTGEQYF
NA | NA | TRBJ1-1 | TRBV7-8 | TGTGCCAGCAGCTTAGGTCCGGGGGGCACTGAAGCTTTCTTT | CASSLGPGGTEAFF
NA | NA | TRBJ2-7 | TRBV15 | TGTGCCACCAGCAGAGAGGGTGAGGGCTACGAGCAGTACTTC | CATSREGEGYEQYF
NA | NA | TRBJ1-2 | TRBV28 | TGTGCCAGCAGTCGACGCCCAGGGGTCTATGGCTACACCTTC | CASSRRPGVYGYTF
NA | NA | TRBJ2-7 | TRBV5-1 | TGCGCCAGCAGCTTCGACTTGGGGCGAGCCTACGAGCAGTACTTC | CASSFDLGRAYEQYF
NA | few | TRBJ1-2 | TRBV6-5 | TGTGCCAGCAGTTACGAGGGCGACTATGGCTACACCTTC | CASSYEGDYGYTF
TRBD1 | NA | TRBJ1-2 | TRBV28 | TGTGCCAGCAGTTTATTCCTTAGGGGGCGCAGGGGCTACACCTTC | CASSLFLRGRRGYTF
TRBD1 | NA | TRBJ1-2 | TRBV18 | TGTGCCAGCTCACCCCAACAGGGGGCATACTATGGCTACACCTTC | CASSPQQGAYYGYTF
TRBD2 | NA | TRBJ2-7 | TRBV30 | TGTGCCTGGCGGGGACTAGCGGTGAAGAACGAGCAGTACTTC | CAWRGLAVKNEQYF
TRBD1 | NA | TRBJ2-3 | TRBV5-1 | TGCGCCAGCAAAGCGGACAGGGGGCAAGATACGCAGTATTTT | CASKADRGQDTQYF
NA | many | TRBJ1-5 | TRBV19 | TGTGCCAGTAGTATTGTCCCGGTTAATCAGCCCCAGCATTTT | CASSIVPVNQPQHF
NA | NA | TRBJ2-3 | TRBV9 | TGTGCCAGCAGCTACTTTCTGAGCACAGATACGCAGTATTTT | CASSYFLSTDTQYF
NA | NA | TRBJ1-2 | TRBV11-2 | TGTGCCAGCAGCCAAACCATGACAGATACCTATGGCTACACCTTC | CASSQTMTDTYGYTF
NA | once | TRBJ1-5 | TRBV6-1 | TGTGCCAGCAGTGAATCTGGGACTCATCAGCCCCAGCATTTT | CASSESGTHQPQHF
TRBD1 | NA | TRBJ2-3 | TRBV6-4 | TGTGCCAGCAGTGACTCCAGGGGGCACACAGATACGCAGTATTTT | CASSDSRGHTDTQYF
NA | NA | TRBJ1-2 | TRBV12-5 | TGTGCTAGTGCCGCCGGGGGTGCAGGCTACACCTTC | CASAAGGAGYTF
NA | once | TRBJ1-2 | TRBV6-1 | TGTGCCAGCAAAGGGGGAGGGGTAGGCTACACCTTC | CASKGGGVGYTF
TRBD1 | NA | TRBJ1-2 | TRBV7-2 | TGTGCCAGCAGCTTGGGGACAGCCGCCAACTATGGCTACACCTTC | CASSLGTAANYGYTF
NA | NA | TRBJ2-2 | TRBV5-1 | TGCGCCAGCAGCTTGGCCGAGGGAGGACCCGGGGAGCTGTTTTTT | CASSLAEGGPGELFF
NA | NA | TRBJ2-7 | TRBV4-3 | TGCGCCAGCAGCCGAGAAATGGCGGGGGCGGGTATCTCCTACGAGCAGTACTTC | CASSREMAGAGISYEQYF
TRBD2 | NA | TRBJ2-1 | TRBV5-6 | TGTGCCAGCAGCTTAATTTTAGCGGGAGGGCCCTATGAGCAGTTCTTC | CASSLILAGGPYEQFF
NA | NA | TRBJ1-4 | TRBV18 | TGTGCCAGCTCACCCACGACAGGCCCCGGGAATGAAAAACTGTTTTTT | CASSPTTGPGNEKLFF
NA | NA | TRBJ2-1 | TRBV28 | TGTGCCAGCAGAGCAGGGGCGAGACACAATGAGCAGTTCTTC | CASRAGARHNEQFF
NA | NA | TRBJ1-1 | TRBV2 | TGTGCCAGCAGTGACGGGTGGGCTGAAGCTTTCTTT | CASSDGWAEAFF
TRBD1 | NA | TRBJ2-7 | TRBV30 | TGTGCCTCCGGGACAGGGGTTGTCGAGCAGTACTTC | CASGTGVVEQYF
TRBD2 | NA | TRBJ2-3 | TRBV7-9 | TGTGCCAGCAGTCTCACTAGCGGGGACACAGATACGCAGTATTTT | CASSLTSGDTDTQYF
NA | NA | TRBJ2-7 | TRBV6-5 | TGTGCCAGCAGTTACTCGAGGAGCGGTTCCTACGAGCAGTACTTC | CASSYSRSGSYEQYF
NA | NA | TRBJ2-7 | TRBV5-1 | TGCGCCAGCAGACGACAGGGACTCATCGGCCCTAACGAGCAGTACTTC | CASRRQGLIGPNEQYF
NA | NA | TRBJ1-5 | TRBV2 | TGTGCCAGCAGTGACCTTAGCAATCAGCCCCAGCATTTT | CASSDLSNQPQHF
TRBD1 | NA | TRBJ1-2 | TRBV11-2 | TGTGCCAGCAGCTTGACAGGGGCATATGGCTACACCTTC | CASSLTGAYGYTF
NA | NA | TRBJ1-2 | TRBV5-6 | TGTGCCAGCAGCTTAGTAGTAGGGGCATACACCTTC | CASSLVVGAYTF
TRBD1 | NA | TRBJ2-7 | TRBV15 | TGTGCCACCAGCACGGGACAGGGGTACGAGCAGTACTTC | CATSTGQGYEQYF
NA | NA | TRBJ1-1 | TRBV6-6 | TGTGCCCCAAGGGCGGGGGACACTGAAGCTTTCTTT | CAPRAGDTEAFF